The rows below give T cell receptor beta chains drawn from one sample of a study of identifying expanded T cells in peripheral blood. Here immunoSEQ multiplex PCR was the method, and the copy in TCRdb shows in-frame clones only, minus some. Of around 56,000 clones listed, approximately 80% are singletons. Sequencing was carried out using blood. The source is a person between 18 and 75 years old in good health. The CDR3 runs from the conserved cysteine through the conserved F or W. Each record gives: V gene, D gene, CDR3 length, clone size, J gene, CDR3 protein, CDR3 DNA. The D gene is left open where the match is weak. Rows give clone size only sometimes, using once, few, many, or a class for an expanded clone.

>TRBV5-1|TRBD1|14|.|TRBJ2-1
CASSLTGVGNEQFF
TGCGCCAGCAGCTTGACAGGGGTAGGCAATGAGCAGTTCTTC
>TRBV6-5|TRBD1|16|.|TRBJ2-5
CASSYVIGTGRETQYF
TGTGCCAGCAGTTACGTGATCGGGACAGGGAGAGAGACCCAGTACTTC
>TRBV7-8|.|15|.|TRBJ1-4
CASSPGQTTNEKLFF
TGTGCCAGCAGCCCAGGGCAGACAACTAATGAAAAACTGTTTTTT
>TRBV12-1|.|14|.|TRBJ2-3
CASSFARGFRAQYF
TGTGCCAGCAGCTTTGCCCGAGGGTTTCGGGCGCAGTATTTT
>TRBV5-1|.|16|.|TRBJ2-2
CASSLLAGVNTGELFF
TGCGCCAGCAGCTTGTTGGCAGGGGTAAACACCGGGGAGCTGTTTTTT
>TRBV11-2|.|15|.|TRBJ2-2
CASSRTGNRAGELFF
TGTGCCAGCAGTAGGACGGGGAACCGGGCCGGGGAGCTGTTTTTT
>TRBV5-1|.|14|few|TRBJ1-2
CASSLDGRESGYTF
TGCGCCAGCAGCTTGGACGGGAGGGAGAGCGGCTACACCTTC
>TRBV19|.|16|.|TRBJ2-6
CASSKFGQAGANVLTF
TGTGCCAGTAGTAAATTCGGCCAGGCTGGGGCCAACGTCCTGACTTTC
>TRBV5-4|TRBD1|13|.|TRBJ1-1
CASSRTGTEEAFF
TGTGCCAGCAGCCGGACCGGGACAGAAGAAGCTTTCTTT
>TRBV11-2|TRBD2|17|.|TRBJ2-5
CASSSFRTSGGQETQYF
TGTGCCAGCAGCTCCTTCAGGACTAGCGGGGGGCAAGAGACCCAGTACTTC
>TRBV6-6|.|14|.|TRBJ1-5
CASSDGRSNQPQHF
TGTGCCAGCAGCGACGGGCGGAGCAATCAGCCCCAGCATTTT
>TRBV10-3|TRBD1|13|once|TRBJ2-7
CAIMGQGAREQYF
TGTGCCATCATGGGACAGGGGGCGCGGGAGCAGTACTTC
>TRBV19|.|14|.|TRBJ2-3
CASTPEGITDTQYF
TGTGCCAGTACCCCGGAGGGGATCACAGATACGCAGTATTTT
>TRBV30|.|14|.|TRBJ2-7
CAWSPNQLRYEQYF
TGTGCCTGGAGTCCCAACCAGCTACGGTACGAGCAGTACTTC
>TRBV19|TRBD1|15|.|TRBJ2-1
CASSTKVTGPNEQFF
TGTGCCAGTAGTACCAAAGTGACAGGGCCTAATGAGCAGTTCTTC